This entry describes one T cell receptor (beta chain). Its antigen remains unidentified. This specimen comes from a study of cytomegalovirus exposure and HLA in healthy donors. Broader study findings: Confirmation was obtained in vitro that a few CMV-associated chains are specific for CMV antigens.

The method was immunoSEQ multiplex PCR; TCRdb's version includes in-frame clones alone and lacks a portion of them. The sample contains 220,000 or so clones, approximately 83% of which appear only once. The donors belonged to the roughly 110-subject validation cohort, separate from the roughly 700-subject first cohort. Germline lookup yields CDR1 PRHDT and CDR2 FYEKMQ (reference sequence). V gave up 4 bases and J gave up 3 bases, with 16 bases separating them. This CDR3 comprises 16 residues. Sequenced input: PBMCs. The V gene is TRBV13, the J gene TRBJ2-1; no definite D call. This receptor was identified in a woman aged 30 to 39 in good health and CMV-seropositive. The CDR3 spells CASSYLEPRLYNEQFF. The CDR3 coding sequence is TGTGCCAGCAGCTACCTAGAACCGAGACTCTACAATGAGCAGTTCTTC.